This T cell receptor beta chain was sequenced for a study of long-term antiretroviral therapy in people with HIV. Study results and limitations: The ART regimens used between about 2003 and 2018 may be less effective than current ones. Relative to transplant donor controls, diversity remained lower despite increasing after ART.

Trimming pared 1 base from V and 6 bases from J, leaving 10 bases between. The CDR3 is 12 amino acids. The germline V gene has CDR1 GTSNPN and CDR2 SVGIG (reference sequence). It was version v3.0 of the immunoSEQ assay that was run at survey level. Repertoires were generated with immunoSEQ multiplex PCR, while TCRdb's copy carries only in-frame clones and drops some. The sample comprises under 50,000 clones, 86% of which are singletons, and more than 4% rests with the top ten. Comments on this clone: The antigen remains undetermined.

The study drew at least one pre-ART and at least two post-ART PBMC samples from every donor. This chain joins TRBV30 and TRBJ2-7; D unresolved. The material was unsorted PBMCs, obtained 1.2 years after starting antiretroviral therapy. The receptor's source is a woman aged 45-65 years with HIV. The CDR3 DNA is TGTGCCTGGAGTGCCGGTGTTACCGAGCAGTACTTC. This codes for CAWSAGVTEQYF.